Below, 23 T cell receptor beta chains from the same sample are listed, as sequenced in a study of graft-versus-host responses after intestinal transplantation (dated by TCRdb to about 2021). The library was built by means of the immunoSEQ multiplex PCR assay. Sourced from immuneACCESS, this table was stored by TCRdb with only in-frame sequences that have V and J called. A share of the clones is absent; for the studies checked, an unresolved V gene accounts for under half, and the remainder has no known explanation. Recorded for this sample are more than 95,000 clones; over 85% of them occurred a single time. The biggest ten clones account for roughly 1% of the sample. This specimen's time point label, per the study, means: cells obtained before transplantation from donor or recipient. Their target antigens are unknown. The material was unstimulated CD8+ T cells sorted from spleen or lymph node cells, obtained before intestinal transplant. Receptors originate from a human donor who received an intestinal transplant.

This chain uses TRBV12-5 with TRBJ2-7; perhaps TRBD1 as D (6 bases). The ends were cut back, 6 bases at V and 2 bases at J, with 17 bases in the middle. Germline values: CDR1 LGHNT, CDR2 FRNRAP. The CDR3 extends over 15 amino acids. For the CDR3, the DNA is TGTGCTAGTGGCGATTGGGCCCAGGGGCCCTACGAGCAGTACTTC. This codes for CASGDWAQGPYEQYF.

The chain has TRBV6-1 and TRBJ1-5, with 7 bases fitting TRBD1. V gave up 6 bases and J gave up 0 bases; unmatched junction bases: 2. Germline V lookup: CDR1 MNHNS, CDR2 SASEGT. The CDR3 totals 14 residues. This CDR3 reads CASRGQDSNQPQHF. The CDR3 DNA reads TGTGCCAGCAGAGGACAGGATAGCAATCAGCCCCAGCATTTT.

The J gene is TRBJ2-1, the V gene TRBV27; D is possibly TRBD2 (5 bases). The germline CDR1 and CDR2 sequences are MNHEY and SMNVEV (reference sequence). V was pared by 7 bases and J by 6 bases, with 19 bases between. This CDR3 has 15 residues. CDR3 nucleotides: TGTGCCAGCACAAACGGACCCATCAGCGGCAATGAGCAGTTCTTC. Protein sequence: CASTNGPISGNEQFF.

This clone appeared once. The chain is built from TRBV2 and TRBJ2-6; 7 positions agree with TRBD2. The germline gives CDR1 SNHLY, CDR2 FYNNEI. The CDR3 sequence is 16 residues long. V lost 4 bases and J lost 2; bases outside the gene matches: 5. Here the CDR3 DNA reads TGTGCCAGCAGTGTGGGGGAGGGGCCTGGGGCCAACGTCCTGACTTTC. Its protein is CASSVGEGPGANVLTF.

This clone appeared a single time. The chain couples TRBV4-1 to TRBJ2-7; D remains unclear. V was shortened by 0 bases and J by 0 bases, with 15 bases between the two germline ends. The CDR3 extends over 17 amino acids. Germline assignment: CDR1 MGHRA and CDR2 YSYEKL. CDR3 sequence reads: CASSQDPSSMISYEQYF. In DNA form, the CDR3 reads TGCGCCAGCAGCCAAGATCCCTCAAGTATGATCTCCTACGAGCAGTACTTC.

The chain carries TRBV7-8 and TRBJ1-5; weak D call: TRBD1 (6 bases). From germline, CDR1 is SGHVS and CDR2 FQNEAQ. The CDR3 consists of 15 residues. The V and J ends lost 5 bases and 0 bases respectively, with 11 bases between them. The CDR3 DNA follows: TGTGCCAGCAGCCCCAGGGGCGATAGCAATCAGCCCCAGCATTTT. Translation: CASSPRGDSNQPQHF.

The rearrangement links TRBV11-2 to TRBJ2-1, with D perhaps TRBD1 (6 bases). Trimming left V 5 bases short and J 8 bases short, with 16 bases between. The CDR3 covers 14 residues. Germline CDR1 is SGHAT and CDR2 is FQNNGV. The CDR3 spells CASSPGEGVDEQFF. The CDR3 DNA is TGTGCCAGCAGCCCCGGTGAGGGGGTAGATGAGCAGTTCTTC.

The sample holds one count of this clone. The rearrangement joins TRBV4-1 to TRBJ2-5; D call uncertain. The germline CDR1 and CDR2 sequences are MGHRA and YSYEKL. Deletions cut 0 bases from V and 3 bases from J, with 8 bases between. This CDR3 has 14 residues. The chain's CDR3 is CASSQDRAEETQYF. For the CDR3, the DNA is TGCGCCAGCAGCCAAGATAGGGCGGAAGAGACCCAGTACTTC.

The chain couples TRBV6-6 to TRBJ1-1; no clear D gene. V lost 6 bases and J lost 1, with 12 bases in between. CDR1 and CDR2 from the germline V gene are MNHNY and SVGAGI (reference sequence). CDR3 length: 14 residues. The CDR3 bases are TGTGCCAGCAGCCCTGAGACACAGAACACTGAAGCTTTCTTT. Encoded protein: CASSPETQNTEAFF.

This chain uses TRBV9 with TRBJ2-3, with 7 bases that match TRBD2. The CDR3 runs to 14 residues. V was clipped by 1 base and J by 1 base; unmatched bases: 0. Germline V gene sequence: CDR1 SGDLS, CDR2 YYNGEE. The CDR3 DNA reads as TGTGCCAGCAGCGTACGGGGGGGCACAGATACGCAGTATTTT. Protein product: CASSVRGGTDTQYF.

This clone was recorded once. CDR3 nucleotide sequence: TGTGCCAGCAGCTTAGGATCCTACGAGCAGTACTTC. Its protein is CASSLGSYEQYF. V is TRBV13 and J is TRBJ2-7; unclear D gene. The CDR3 totals 12 residues. Germline CDR1 and CDR2: PRHDT and FYEKMQ (reference sequence). V was cut by 0 bases and J by 1 base, with 1 base left in between.

The rearrangement links TRBV5-4 to TRBJ2-7; D is undetermined. This CDR3 contains 11 residues. Germline CDR1 reads SGHNT; CDR2 reads YYREEE (reference sequence). Trimming shortened V by 2 bases and J by 6 bases, and 6 bases separated the two germline ends. CDR3: CASSFGVEQYF. The CDR3 nucleotides read TGTGCCAGCAGCTTCGGAGTCGAGCAGTACTTC.

CDR3 in amino acids: CASKNKGYTF. The CDR3 DNA is TGCGCCAGCAAAAACAAAGGCTACACCTTC. This chain joins TRBV10-1 and TRBJ1-2; D is undetermined. CDR1 WNHNN and CDR2 SYGVQD come from the germline V gene (reference sequence). Trimming left V 7 bases short and J 8 bases short, with 8 bases between. The CDR3 loop spans 10 amino acids.

The chain carries TRBV7-9 and TRBJ1-1; unclear D gene. The CDR3 has 16 amino acids. Germline CDR1 SEHNR, CDR2 FQNEAQ (reference sequence). Deletions cut 5 bases from V and 2 bases from J, with 18 bases between. This CDR3 reads CASSPASVPLNTEAFF. CDR3 DNA: TGTGCCAGCAGCCCCGCTAGCGTGCCACTAAACACTGAAGCTTTCTTT.

The chain has TRBV11-3 and TRBJ1-1; D is unclear. From germline, CDR1 is SGHNT and CDR2 YENEEA. CDR3 size: 11 residues. Trimming stripped 4 bases from V and 5 bases from J, with 5 bases between. The CDR3 here is CASSSLTEAFF. CDR3 in DNA: TGTGCCAGCAGCTCCCTTACTGAAGCTTTCTTT.

The V gene is TRBV27, the J gene TRBJ2-5; D is uncertain. The germline V and J ends were trimmed by 3 bases and 1 base, with 6 bases remaining between them. CDR3 length: 13 amino acids. Germline values: CDR1 MNHEY, CDR2 SMNVEV (reference sequence). The CDR3 region is CASSLWPQETQYF. The CDR3, as DNA: TGTGCCAGCAGTTTGTGGCCCCAAGAGACCCAGTACTTC.

CDR3 DNA: TGTGCCAGCAGCGAACGCAGCGGGTCCTCCTACGAGCAGTACTTC. This translates into CASSERSGSSYEQYF. J is TRBJ2-7 and V is TRBV11-3; perhaps TRBD2 as D (6 bases). With 5 bases removed from V and 0 bases from J, the gap between germline ends came to 14 bases. The CDR3 contains 15 residues. CDR1 is SGHNT, CDR2 YENEEA, per germline.

The chain recombines TRBV5-6 with TRBJ2-6, with no clear D. V lost 5 bases and J 1 base, leaving 4 bases between the germline ends. CDR3 length: 13 residues. Germline V lookup: CDR1 SGHDT, CDR2 YYEEEE. CDR3 amino acids: CASSPSGANVLTF. The CDR3 DNA sequence: TGTGCCAGCAGTCCATCTGGGGCCAACGTCCTGACTTTC.

A few counts support this clone. The rearrangement uses TRBV7-7 and TRBJ2-7; the D gene is possibly TRBD1 (6 bases). CDR1 and CDR2 from the germline V gene are SSHAT and FNYEAQ (reference sequence). The CDR3 is 13 amino acids. V lost 5 bases, J lost 1 base, and 9 bases lay in between. CDR3: CASSPTGSYEQYF. For the CDR3, the DNA is TGTGCCAGCAGCCCTACAGGGTCCTACGAGCAGTACTTC.

The gene calls are TRBV4-1 and TRBJ1-1; the D gene is possibly TRBD1 (5 bases). This CDR3 region has 15 residues. V was cut by 3 bases and J by 3 bases, with 14 bases left in between. Germline CDR1 reads MGHRA; CDR2 reads YSYEKL. For the CDR3, the DNA is TGCGCCAGCAGCCACCTCTTAGTGGGGGACACTGAAGCTTTCTTT. This translates into CASSHLLVGDTEAFF.

The chain's CDR3 is CASSGKQDFYGYTF. CDR3 in DNA: TGTGCCAGCAGCGGCAAACAGGATTTCTATGGCTACACCTTC. The chain links TRBV7-9 to TRBJ1-2; maybe TRBD1 (5 bases). The CDR3 is 14 residues long. Per germline, CDR1 SEHNR and CDR2 FQNEAQ (reference sequence). V was trimmed by 5 bases and J by 4 bases, leaving 14 bases between them.

The V and J genes are TRBV5-4 and TRBJ2-7; TRBD2 aligns across 7 bases. The V gene's germline CDR1 is SGHNT and CDR2 YYREEE (reference sequence). There are 14 residues in the CDR3. Unmatched junction bases numbered 7, after V lost 5 bases and J lost 2 bases. The CDR3 nucleotides are TGTGCCAGCAGTGGGGGGACTACGACCTACGAGCAGTACTTC. As protein: CASSGGTTTYEQYF.

V is TRBV27 and J is TRBJ2-7; TRBD2 agrees at 12 bases. With 5 bases clipped from V and 3 bases from J, the junction kept 5 bases outside the gene matches. The CDR3 sequence is 15 residues long. Germline-derived CDR1 and CDR2 are MNHEY and SMNVEV (reference sequence). CDR3 sequence (DNA): TGTGCCAGCAGTCTAGCGGGGGGGATCCACTACGAGCAGTACTTC. Residues: CASSLAGGIHYEQYF.